A single sample gave rise to the 28 T cell receptor beta chains below, sequenced in a study of blood T cells in healthy people across ages. It was with a sample-barcoded 5' primer and a J-beta primer mix that a second PCR of about 6 to 12 cycles was run. TCRdb reprocessed the 5' RACE reads with MiXCR, giving one entry per CDR3 protein. The data contain about 1 million distinct CDR3 sequences, under 45% of them singletons. The source material was blood. The receptors shown here come from a woman aged 55-69 years in good health.

This clonotype has just a few counts. V usage is TRBV7-2 and J usage is TRBJ1-5; D ambiguous. The ends were cut back, 1 base at V and 10 bases at J, with 11 bases in the middle. Germline V lookup: CDR1 SGHTA, CDR2 FQGNSA. The CDR3 length is 13 residues. CDR3 residues: CASSLGGVSPQHF. In DNA, the CDR3 is TGTGCCAGCAGCTTAGGAGGTGTCTCACCCCAGCATTTT.

This clonotype was seen a few times. This rearrangement joins TRBV27 to TRBJ2-7, with D perhaps TRBD1 (6 bases). CDR3 length equals 14 residues. V dropped 6 bases and J dropped 4 bases, with 16 bases sitting between them. Germline V CDR1 and CDR2: MNHEY, SMNVEV (reference sequence). CDR3 coding DNA: TGTGCCAGCAGACGGAAACAGGGCGCATACGAGCAGTACTTC. This translates into CASRRKQGAYEQYF.

V and J are TRBV25-1 and TRBJ1-2, with TRBD1 as a possible D gene (5 bases). This CDR3 has 13 residues. The V and J ends lost 8 bases and 4 bases respectively, with 14 bases between them. Germline V lookup: CDR1 MGHDK, CDR2 SYGVNS. Written as DNA, the CDR3 is TGTGCCAGCTCCATGACAGCTTCCTATGGCTACACCTTC. Protein: CASSMTASYGYTF.

The chain has TRBV2 and TRBJ2-3; unclear D gene. Germline V gene data show CDR1 as SNHLY and CDR2 as FYNNEI. This CDR3 is built from 13 residues. V was cut by 7 bases and J by 4 bases, with 12 bases left in between. CDR3 residues: CASKYGVADTQYF. The CDR3 nucleotides read TGTGCCAGCAAATATGGGGTAGCAGATACGCAGTATTTT. The full variable domain, its missing parts supplied by reference TRBV2 and TRBJ2-3, is EPEVTQTPSHQVTQMGQEVILRCVPISNHLYFYWYRQILGQKVEFLVSFYNNEISEKSEIFDDQFSVERPDGSNFTLKIRSTKLEDSAMYFCASKYGVADTQYFGPGTRLTVL.

The genes are TRBV12-3 or TRBV12-4 and TRBJ2-3; 8 nucleotides agree with TRBD2. V shed 7 bases and J 8 bases; nucleotides not matched to a gene: 11. This CDR3 is 14 amino acids long. CDR3 protein: CASTLAGSVVTQYF. For the CDR3, the DNA is TGTGCCAGCACTCTAGCGGGTTCCGTAGTTACGCAGTATTTT.

As regards this clonotype: Its ends do not fully match the called genes, so a read error is possible. V and J are TRBV5-1 and TRBJ2-7; D might be TRBD2 (5 bases). The DNA end is more similar to TRBJ2-5, so the J call may be wrong. Germline V lookup: CDR1 SGHRS, CDR2 YFSETQ. This CDR3 spans 13 amino acids. This chain's CDR3 is CAGSPAGGETQYF. CDR3 DNA: TGCGCCGGCAGCCCCGCGGGTGGGGAGACCCAGTACTTC.

This sequence joins TRBV10-3 and TRBJ2-7, with a possible D match to TRBD1 (7 bases). Trimming cost V 6 bases and J 7 bases, with 25 bases left between them. Germline CDR1 reads ENHRY; CDR2 reads SYGVKD. This CDR3 contains 16 residues. CDR3 residues: CAISPRPQGGGNEQYF. CDR3 bases: TGTGCCATCAGCCCTCGCCCCCAAGGAGGGGGCAATGAGCAGTACTTC.

In this sample, this clonotype turned up a few times. The chain couples TRBV20-1 to TRBJ2-7; 7 nucleotides align to TRBD2. CDR3 length: 14 amino acids. Germline assignment: CDR1 DFQATT and CDR2 SNEGSKA (reference sequence). With 6 bases clipped from V and 1 base from J, the junction kept 9 bases outside the gene matches. The CDR3 sequence: CSATGTKTSYEQYF. CDR3 DNA sequence: TGCAGTGCCACCGGGACTAAGACTTCCTACGAGCAGTACTTC.

The chain uses TRBV7-9 and TRBJ2-3; tentatively, D is TRBD2 (6 bases). Germline-derived CDR1 and CDR2 are SEHNR and FQNEAQ (reference sequence). The CDR3 has 16 residues. Trimming pared 5 bases from V and 5 bases from J, leaving 20 bases between. The CDR3 reads CASSPRRPGDKDTQYF. The CDR3 DNA sequence: TGTGCCAGCAGCCCCCGGCGGCCGGGAGATAAAGATACGCAGTATTTT. The full variable domain, with the rest looked up from reference TRBV7-9 and TRBJ2-3, is DTGVSQNPRHKITKRGQNVTFRCDPISEHNRLYWYRQTLGQGPEFLTYFQNEAQLEKSRLLSDRFSAERPKGSFSTLEIQRTEQGDSAMYLCASSPRRPGDKDTQYFGPGTRLTVL.

This clonotype showed up just a few times. This chain uses TRBV5-6 with TRBJ2-7; 8 bases are a match to TRBD1. The CDR3 extends over 13 amino acids. CDR1 is SGHDT and CDR2 is YYEEEE in the germline V gene. V lost 4 bases and J lost 6; bases outside the gene matches: 6. The CDR3 nucleotides read TGTGCCAGCAGCACAAGGACAGGGCGCGAGCAGTACTTC. Protein product: CASSTRTGREQYF. Combining the CDR3 with reference TRBV5-6 and TRBJ2-7 gives the whole variable domain DAGVTQSPTHLIKTRGQQVTLRCSPKSGHDTVSWYQQALGQGPQFIFQYYEEEERQRGNFPDRFSGHQFPNYSSELNVNALLLGDSALYLCASSTRTGREQYFGPGTRLTVT.

Notes on this clonotype: A read error is possible here, since a much larger clone lies one base away. This rearrangement joins TRBV7-7 to TRBJ2-1, with D perhaps assigned TRBD1 or TRBD2 (5 bases each). Trimming cost V 11 bases and J 1 base, with 21 bases left between them. Germline assignment: CDR1 SSHAT and CDR2 FNYEAQ (reference sequence). This CDR3 contains 16 residues. The CDR3 loop reads CALGVVGEKSYNEQFF. The CDR3 DNA is TGTGCCTTGGGAGTTGTGGGGGAAAAATCCTACAATGAGCAGTTCTTC.

This clonotype showed up many times. The J gene is TRBJ2-7, the V gene TRBV2; 9 nucleotides match TRBD1. The CDR3 is 13 residues long. V lost 6 bases, J lost 4 bases, and 4 bases stayed unmatched. The germline V gene encodes CDR1 SNHLY and CDR2 FYNNEI. The CDR3 coding sequence is TGTGCCAGCAGGGGGACAGGGTTGTACGAGCAGTACTTC. It codes for CASRGTGLYEQYF.

The chain is built from TRBV20-1 and TRBJ2-7, with TRBD1 matching 7 bases. Per the germline V gene, CDR1 is DFQATT and CDR2 is SNEGSKA (reference sequence). The V gene end was trimmed by 0 bases and the J gene end by 3 bases; junction bases not matched to a gene: 2. This CDR3 is 13 amino acids long. The CDR3 nucleotides are TGCAGTGCTAGAGATCGACAGGGCTACGAGCAGTACTTC. The encoded protein is CSARDRQGYEQYF.

This chain joins TRBV27 and TRBJ2-1, with D maybe TRBD1 (5 bases). CDR1 is MNHEY and CDR2 is SMNVEV in the germline V gene (reference sequence). Deletions cut 4 bases from V and 6 bases from J, with 13 bases between. The CDR3 is 14 residues long. The CDR3 reads CASSSRVNSNEQFF. As DNA, the CDR3 is TGTGCCAGCAGTTCCAGGGTAAATTCCAATGAGCAGTTCTTC.

V and J are TRBV29-1 and TRBJ2-1, with 16 positions matching TRBD2. CDR3 length: 16 amino acids. V dropped 7 bases and J dropped 7; count of bases not matched to a gene: 10. Germline CDR1 and CDR2: SQVTM and ANQGSEA. The CDR3 loop is CSGTGTSGRAGNEQFF. The DNA for the CDR3 is TGCAGCGGAACCGGGACTAGCGGGAGGGCCGGGAATGAGCAGTTCTTC.

In this sample, this clonotype turned up a few times. This chain connects TRBV6-6 to TRBJ2-7, with a possible D match to TRBD1 (5 bases). V shed 0 bases and J shed 3 bases, with 9 bases lying between them. This CDR3 region has 14 residues. Germline CDR1 is MNHNY and CDR2 is SVGAGI (reference sequence). For the CDR3, the DNA is TGTGCCAGCAGTTACTCGTCAGGGATCTACGAGCAGTACTTC. Its protein is CASSYSSGIYEQYF.

This clonotype was picked up a small number of times. The chain has TRBV20-1 and TRBJ1-6; D may be TRBD1 (6 bases). In germline, CDR1 is DFQATT, CDR2 SNEGSKA (reference sequence). The CDR3 runs to 18 residues. Trimming took off 3 bases at V and 10 bases at J, with 28 bases between the two ends. Here the CDR3 reads CSASPGEGVSFMRSPLHF. The DNA for the CDR3 is TGCAGTGCTAGTCCCGGGGAGGGGGTATCATTCATGAGATCACCCCTCCACTTT.

This clonotype was found a few times. The genes are TRBV5-1 and TRBJ2-1; a possible D gene is TRBD2 (6 bases). Germline V lookup: CDR1 SGHRS, CDR2 YFSETQ. V dropped 3 bases and J dropped 8 bases, with 9 bases sitting between them. There are 12 residues in the CDR3. This chain's CDR3 is CASSSGEDEQFF. The CDR3 DNA sequence: TGCGCCAGCAGCTCCGGGGAGGATGAGCAGTTCTTC.

This clonotype was counted at least ten times. The chain recombines TRBV13 with TRBJ1-2, with TRBD1 as a possible D gene (5 bases). Germline-derived CDR1 and CDR2 are PRHDT and FYEKMQ (reference sequence). V lost 5 bases and J lost 2, with 12 bases in between. This CDR3 is built from 14 residues. CDR3 protein: CASSPRGENYGYTF. The CDR3 DNA is TGTGCCAGCAGCCCTAGGGGCGAGAACTATGGCTACACCTTC.

A few counts support this clonotype. This chain links TRBV7-8 with TRBJ2-4, with D tentatively TRBD1 (5 bases). The J call may be faulty, since TRBJ2-1 better matches the DNA end. Per germline, CDR1 SGHVS and CDR2 FQNEAQ. The length of the CDR3 is 16 residues. This CDR3 reads CASSLTDRVAKNIQFF. The DNA for the CDR3 is TGTGCCAGCAGCTTAACCGACAGAGTAGCCAAAAACATTCAGTTCTTC.

There are a few counts of this clonotype. This chain uses TRBV20-1 with TRBJ2-1; TRBD1 matches 8 bases. Germline trimming cut 1 base from V and 10 bases from J; bases unmatched to any gene: 12. Germline CDR1 DFQATT, CDR2 SNEGSKA (reference sequence). The CDR3 spans 15 residues. The DNA for the CDR3 is TGCAGTGCTAGAGCCTATCTCAGGGGGCTTTGGGAGCAGTTCTTC. Translated: CSARAYLRGLWEQFF.

The genes are TRBV4-2 and TRBJ2-1; D unclear. Germline lookup yields CDR1 LGHNA and CDR2 YNFKEQ. The CDR3 loop spans 13 amino acids. V lost 4 bases and J lost 12, with 16 bases in between. For the CDR3, the DNA is TGTGCCAGCAGCCTTATGAACGGGTCTTGGCAGTTCTTC. Residues: CASSLMNGSWQFF.

This clonotype was counted a few times. The chain employs TRBV20-1 and TRBJ2-7; 11 positions agree with TRBD2. With 6 bases clipped from V and 6 bases from J, the junction kept 7 bases outside the gene matches. Per the germline V gene, CDR1 is DFQATT and CDR2 is SNEGSKA (reference sequence). The CDR3 extends over 13 amino acids. The CDR3 protein is CSAISGRAVEQYF. DNA for the CDR3: TGCAGTGCCATTAGCGGGAGGGCCGTCGAGCAGTACTTC.

This chain connects TRBV27 to TRBJ2-7; D ambiguous. The J call may be mistaken, given a closer DNA end match to TRBJ2-5. Looked up from germline, CDR1 is MNHEY and CDR2 is SMNVEV (reference sequence). This CDR3 is 15 amino acids long. The CDR3 sequence: CASSHRRLSVETQYF. CDR3 sequence (DNA): TGTGCCAGCAGTCACCGCCGACTGAGCGTAGAGACCCAGTACTTC.

The chain links TRBV6-1 to TRBJ1-4; the D gene is possibly TRBD1 (5 bases). The CDR3 extends over 14 amino acids. V lost 10 bases and J 7 bases, leaving 19 bases between the germline ends. Germline CDR1 reads MNHNS; CDR2 reads SASEGT. The CDR3 loop reads CANHVWGVGEKLFF. The CDR3 nucleotides are TGTGCCAACCACGTCTGGGGGGTTGGTGAAAAACTGTTTTTT.

This chain joins TRBV13 and TRBJ2-7; D may be TRBD2 (6 bases). CDR3 length: 15 residues. V shed 4 bases and J shed 0 bases, with 13 bases lying between them. The germline V gene has CDR1 PRHDT and CDR2 FYEKMQ (reference sequence). In nucleotides, the CDR3 is TGTGCCAGCAGCTCCAGCGGGTTAAGCTCCTACGAGCAGTACTTC. Amino acids: CASSSSGLSSYEQYF.

The DNA for the CDR3 is TGTGCCAGCAGCCATTTACTAGCGGGGCCTAGCACAGATACGCAGTATTTT. Translated: CASSHLLAGPSTDTQYF. This chain uses TRBV4-2 with TRBJ2-3, with 10 bases matching TRBD2. The germline gives CDR1 LGHNA, CDR2 YNFKEQ. Trimming removed 3 bases from V and 0 bases from J; junction bases left unmatched: 6. The CDR3 is 17 residues long.

The chain combines TRBV28 with TRBJ2-5, with a tentative D call TRBD2 (6 bases). The CDR3 loop spans 16 amino acids. Germline CDR1 and CDR2: MDHEN and SYDVKM. V was cut by 2 bases and J by 5 bases, with 18 bases left in between. The CDR3 nucleotides are TGTGCCAGCAGTTTAATCCGGGGGAGGTTCTGGGAGACCCAGTACTTC. It is translated as CASSLIRGRFWETQYF.